This TCR beta chain was sequenced in a study of cytomegalovirus exposure and HLA in healthy donors. About the study: Earlier results showed approximately 110 million unique TCR beta sequences derived from approximately 180 million T cells.

Amplification used 60 Vbeta primers and 13 Jbeta primers. Clones were read by immunoSEQ multiplex PCR, and TCRdb kept only the in-frame ones, dropping some. The table shows approximately 89,000 clones, with 70% to 80% occurring only once. Nominally healthy donors provided the samples, though records likely missed some immune exposures. Overall study results and limits: Association with HLA alleles at 0.05 false discovery rate was found for about 17,000 TCR beta sequences in a later analysis. Immune exposure data for these donors was limited to CMV serostatus.

This clone was found a few times. Its antigen is not identified. This CDR3 is 15 amino acids long. Looked up from germline, CDR1 is MNHEY and CDR2 is SVGAGI. The V and J ends lost 0 bases and 5 bases, in that order; junction bases with no gene match: 6. What was sequenced was PBMCs. This TCR was sampled from a young man in good health and CMV-seronegative. This chain connects TRBV6-5 to TRBJ1-2; the match to TRBD1 covers 7 bases. The CDR3 sequence is CASSYSGDSTYGYTF. In nucleotides, the CDR3 is TGTGCCAGCAGTTACTCGGGGGACAGTACGTATGGCTACACCTTC.